This TCR beta chain was captured in a study of Ad26.COV2.S vaccination and SARS-CoV-2 variants. Study-wide results and caveats: Across vaccine and placebo recipients, the breadth of non-spike TCRs was similar. Ad26.COV2.S recipients had broader spike-specific TCRs (P = 0.0014). It was reported that spike-specific CD8+ and CD4+ T cell responses were substantially broad after vaccination.

Produced via immunoSEQ multiplex PCR; TCRdb's table is partial and in-frame only. Among under 550,000 clones, 85% to 90% were seen once, and the ten largest hold approximately 4%. The CDR3 contains 14 residues. Germline values: CDR1 LGHNA, CDR2 YSLEER. Trimming shortened V by 1 base and J by 11 bases, and 15 bases separated the two germline ends. About this clone itself: What it binds is unknown.

Treatment here: 19 received Ad26.COV2.S at low or high dose, single or two shots; several received placebo; per-sample allocation not given. Sampling happened 63 days after the first vaccine or placebo injection. Built on an Ad26 vector, the vaccine expressed Wuhan-strain SARS-CoV-2 spike. The receptor's source is a person between 18 and 59 years old who received the Ad26.COV2.S COVID-19 vaccine or a placebo. The chain recombines TRBV4-3 with TRBJ2-4; D may match TRBD1 or TRBD2 (5 bases each). The input for sequencing was peripheral blood, taken in a trial of Ad26.COV2.S vaccine versus placebo. In DNA form, the CDR3 reads TGCGCCAGCAGCCAAGGCACCGGGACGATAGTTCAGTACTTC. This codes for CASSQGTGTIVQYF.